In its sample, the clone carrying this T cell receptor beta chain was seen a few times. The antigen remains undetermined. The TCR beta CDR3 regions underwent amplification using RNA transcripts as the source. The TCR CDR3 was amplified in a first-round RT-PCR using the HTBI primer set. TCRdb re-called the multiplex PCR reads through MiXCR, storing one row per CDR3 protein. The repertoire has hundreds of thousands of distinct CDR3 sequences, approximately 13% of them found once; the top ten carry 5.5% to 7.5%. This specimen comes from a study of T cells in Graves' hyperthyroidism and ophthalmopathy. V dropped 0 bases and J dropped 10 bases, with 12 bases sitting between them. The germline V gene has CDR1 DFQATT and CDR2 SNEGSKA (reference sequence). The CDR3 totals 12 residues. Clinical symptoms, serum thyroxine, TRAb, thyroid ultrasound and orbital computed tomography established diagnosis. Study-wide results and caveats: Researchers found most expanded thyroid clonotypes above 0.001 in blood as well. In validation, the model predicted ophthalmopathy. These predictions came a median about 6.5 months before onset. The authors' 13 V-J model separated ophthalmopathy from stable hyperthyroidism.

The receptor was isolated from a woman in her twenties or thirties with Graves' hyperthyroidism that later progressed to Graves' ophthalmopathy. V usage is TRBV20-1 and J usage is TRBJ2-5, with a tentative D call TRBD2 (5 bases). Source material: blood. The CDR3 nucleotides are TGCAGTGCTAGAGATAAGGGCGAGGGCCAGTACTTC. Residues: CSARDKGEGQYF.